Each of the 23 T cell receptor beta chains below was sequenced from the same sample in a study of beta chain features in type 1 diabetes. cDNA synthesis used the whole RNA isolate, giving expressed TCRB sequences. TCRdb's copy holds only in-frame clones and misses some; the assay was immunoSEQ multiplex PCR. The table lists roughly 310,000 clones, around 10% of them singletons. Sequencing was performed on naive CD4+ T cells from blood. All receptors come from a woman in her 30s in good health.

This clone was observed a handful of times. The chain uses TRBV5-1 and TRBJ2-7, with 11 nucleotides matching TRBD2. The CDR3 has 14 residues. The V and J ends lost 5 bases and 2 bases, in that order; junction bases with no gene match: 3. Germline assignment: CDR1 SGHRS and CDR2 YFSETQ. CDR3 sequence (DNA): TGCGCCAGCAGGTCGGGACTAGCGGCCTACGAGCAGTACTTC. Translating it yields CASRSGLAAYEQYF.

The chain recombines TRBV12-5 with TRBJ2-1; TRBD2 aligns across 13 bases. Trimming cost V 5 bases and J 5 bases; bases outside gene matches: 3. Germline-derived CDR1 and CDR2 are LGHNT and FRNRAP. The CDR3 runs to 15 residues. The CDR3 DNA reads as TGTGCTAGTGGTCTGGGACTAGCGGGGAACAATGAGCAGTTCTTC. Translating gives CASGLGLAGNNEQFF.

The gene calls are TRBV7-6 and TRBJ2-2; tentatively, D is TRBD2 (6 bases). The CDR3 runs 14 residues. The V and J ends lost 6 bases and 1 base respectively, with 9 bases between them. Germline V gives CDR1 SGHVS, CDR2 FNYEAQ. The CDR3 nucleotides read TGTGCCAGCAGGGTGGGAGGGAACACCGGGGAGCTGTTTTTT. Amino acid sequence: CASRVGGNTGELFF.

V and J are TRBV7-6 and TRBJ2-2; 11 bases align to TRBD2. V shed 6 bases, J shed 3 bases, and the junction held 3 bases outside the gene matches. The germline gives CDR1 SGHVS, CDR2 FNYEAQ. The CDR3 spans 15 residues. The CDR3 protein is CASRLLAGDTGELFF. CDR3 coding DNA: TGTGCCAGCAGGCTACTAGCGGGAGACACCGGGGAGCTGTTTTTT.

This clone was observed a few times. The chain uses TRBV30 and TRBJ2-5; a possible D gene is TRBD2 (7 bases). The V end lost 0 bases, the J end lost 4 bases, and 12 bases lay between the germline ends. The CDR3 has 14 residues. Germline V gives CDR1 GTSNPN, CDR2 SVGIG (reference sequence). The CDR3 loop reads CAWSVRGGVETQYF. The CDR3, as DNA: TGTGCCTGGAGTGTACGCGGGGGCGTAGAGACCCAGTACTTC.

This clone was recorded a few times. CDR3 in amino acids: CASSLSGQGPYEQYF. The CDR3 coding sequence is TGTGCCAGCAGCTTAAGCGGACAGGGGCCCTACGAGCAGTACTTC. V usage is TRBV7-6 and J usage is TRBJ2-7; the match to TRBD1 covers 9 bases. Germline V gene sequence: CDR1 SGHVS, CDR2 FNYEAQ. The J segment lost 2 bases and the V segment lost 2 bases, leaving 4 bases of the junction unmatched. This CDR3 has 15 amino acids. The full variable domain, completed using reference TRBV7-6 and TRBJ2-7, is GAGVSQSPRYKVTKRGQDVALRCDPISGHVSLYWYRQALGQGPEFLTYFNYEAQQDKSGLPNDRFSAERPEGSISTLTIQRTEQRDSAMYRCASSLSGQGPYEQYFGPGTRLTVT.

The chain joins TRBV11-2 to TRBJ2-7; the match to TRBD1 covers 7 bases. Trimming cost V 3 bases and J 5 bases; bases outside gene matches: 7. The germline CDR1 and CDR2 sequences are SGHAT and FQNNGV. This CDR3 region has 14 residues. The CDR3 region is CASSFRQGWHEQYF. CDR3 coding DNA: TGTGCCAGCAGCTTCCGACAGGGATGGCACGAGCAGTACTTC. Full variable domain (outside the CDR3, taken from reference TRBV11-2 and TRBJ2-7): EAGVAQSPRYKIIEKRQSVAFWCNPISGHATLYWYQQILGQGPKLLIQFQNNGVVDDSQLPKDRFSAERLKGVDSTLKIQPAKLEDSAVYLCASSFRQGWHEQYFGPGTRLTVT.

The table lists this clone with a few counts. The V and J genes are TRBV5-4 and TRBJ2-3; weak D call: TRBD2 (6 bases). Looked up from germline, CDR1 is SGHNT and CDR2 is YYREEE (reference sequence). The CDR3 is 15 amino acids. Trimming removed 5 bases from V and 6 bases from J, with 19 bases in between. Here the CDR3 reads CASRDGTGLFDTQYF. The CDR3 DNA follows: TGTGCCAGCAGAGACGGCACGGGACTTTTCGATACGCAGTATTTT.

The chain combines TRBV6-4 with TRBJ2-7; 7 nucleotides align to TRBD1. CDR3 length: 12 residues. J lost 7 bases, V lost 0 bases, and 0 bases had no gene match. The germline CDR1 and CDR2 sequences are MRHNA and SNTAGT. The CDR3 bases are TGTGCCAGCAGTGACTCGACAGGGGAGCAGTACTTC. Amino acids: CASSDSTGEQYF.

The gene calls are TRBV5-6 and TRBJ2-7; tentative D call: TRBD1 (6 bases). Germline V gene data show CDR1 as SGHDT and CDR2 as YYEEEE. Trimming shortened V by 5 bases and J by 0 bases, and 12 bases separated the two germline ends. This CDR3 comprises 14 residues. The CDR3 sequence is CASRGHRSSYEQYF. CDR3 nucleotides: TGTGCCAGCAGGGGACATAGGAGCTCCTACGAGCAGTACTTC.

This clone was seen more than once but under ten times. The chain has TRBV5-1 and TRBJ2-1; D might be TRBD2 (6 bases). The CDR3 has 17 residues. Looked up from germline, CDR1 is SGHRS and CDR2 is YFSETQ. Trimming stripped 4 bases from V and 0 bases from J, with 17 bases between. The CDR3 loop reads CASSTEGGVSSYNEQFF. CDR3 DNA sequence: TGCGCCAGCAGCACCGAAGGCGGGGTAAGCTCCTACAATGAGCAGTTCTTC.

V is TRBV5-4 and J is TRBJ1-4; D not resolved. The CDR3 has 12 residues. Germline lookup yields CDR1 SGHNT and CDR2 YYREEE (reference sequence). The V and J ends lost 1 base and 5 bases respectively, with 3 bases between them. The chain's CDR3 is CASSLSNEKLFF. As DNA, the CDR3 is TGTGCCAGCAGCTTGTCGAATGAAAAACTGTTTTTT.

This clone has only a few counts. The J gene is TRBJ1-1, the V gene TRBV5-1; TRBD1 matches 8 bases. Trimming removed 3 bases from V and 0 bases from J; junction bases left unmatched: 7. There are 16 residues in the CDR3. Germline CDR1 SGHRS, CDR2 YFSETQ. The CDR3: CASSYSGQGMNTEAFF. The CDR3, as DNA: TGCGCCAGCAGCTACAGCGGACAGGGCATGAACACTGAAGCTTTCTTT.

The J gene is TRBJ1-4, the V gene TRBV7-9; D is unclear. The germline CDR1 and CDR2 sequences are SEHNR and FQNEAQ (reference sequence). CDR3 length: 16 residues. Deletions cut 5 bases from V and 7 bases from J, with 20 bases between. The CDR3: CASSPTLGTRSEKLFF. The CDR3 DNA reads TGTGCCAGCAGCCCTACGCTTGGCACTAGGTCTGAAAAACTGTTTTTT.

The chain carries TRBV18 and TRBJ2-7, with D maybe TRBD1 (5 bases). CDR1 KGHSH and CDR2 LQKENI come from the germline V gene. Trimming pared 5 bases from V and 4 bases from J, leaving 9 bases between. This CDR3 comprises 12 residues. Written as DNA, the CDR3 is TGTGCCAGCTCAAAACAGGAATACGAGCAGTACTTC. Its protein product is CASSKQEYEQYF.

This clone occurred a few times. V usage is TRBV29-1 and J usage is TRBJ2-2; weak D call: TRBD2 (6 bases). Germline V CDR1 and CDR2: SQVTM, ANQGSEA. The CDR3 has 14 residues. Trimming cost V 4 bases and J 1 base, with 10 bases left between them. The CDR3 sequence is CSVGGLMNTGELFF. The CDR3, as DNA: TGCAGCGTTGGGGGACTTATGAACACCGGGGAGCTGTTTTTT.

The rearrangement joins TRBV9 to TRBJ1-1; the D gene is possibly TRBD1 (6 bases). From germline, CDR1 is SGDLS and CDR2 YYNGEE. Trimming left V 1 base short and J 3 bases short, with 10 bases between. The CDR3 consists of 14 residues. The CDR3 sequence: CASSVMGADTEAFF. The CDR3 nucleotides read TGTGCCAGCAGCGTAATGGGGGCGGACACTGAAGCTTTCTTT.

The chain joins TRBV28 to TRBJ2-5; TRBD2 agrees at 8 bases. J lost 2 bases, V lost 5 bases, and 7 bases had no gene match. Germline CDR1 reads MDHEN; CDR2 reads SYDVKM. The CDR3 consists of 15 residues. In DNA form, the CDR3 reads TGTGCCAGCAGTGCCAGACTAGCGCCACAAGAGACCCAGTACTTC. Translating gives CASSARLAPQETQYF. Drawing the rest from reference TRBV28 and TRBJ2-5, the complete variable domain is DVKVTQSSRYLVKRTGEKVFLECVQDMDHENMFWYRQDPGLGLRLIYFSYDVKMKEKGDIPEGYSVSREKKERFSLILESASTNQTSMYLCASSARLAPQETQYFGPGTRLLVL.

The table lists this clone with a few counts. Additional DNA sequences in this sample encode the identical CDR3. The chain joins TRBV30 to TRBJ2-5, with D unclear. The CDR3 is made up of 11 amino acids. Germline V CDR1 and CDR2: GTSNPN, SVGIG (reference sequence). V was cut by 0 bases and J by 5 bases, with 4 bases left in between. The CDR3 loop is CAWSVLETQYF. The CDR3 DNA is TGTGCCTGGAGTGTACTGGAGACCCAGTACTTC.

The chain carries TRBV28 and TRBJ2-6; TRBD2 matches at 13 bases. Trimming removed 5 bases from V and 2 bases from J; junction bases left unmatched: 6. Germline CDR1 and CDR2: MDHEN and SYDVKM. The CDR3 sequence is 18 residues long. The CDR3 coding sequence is TGTGCCAGCAGTCCTCGGACTAGCGGGAGAACTGGGGCCAACGTCCTGACTTTC. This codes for CASSPRTSGRTGANVLTF.

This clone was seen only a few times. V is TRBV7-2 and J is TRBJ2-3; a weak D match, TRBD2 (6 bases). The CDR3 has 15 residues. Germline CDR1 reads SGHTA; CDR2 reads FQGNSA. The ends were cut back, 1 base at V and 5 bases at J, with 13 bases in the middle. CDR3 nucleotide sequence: TGTGCCAGCAGCTTAGAGGCGGGGCAGATAGATACGCAGTATTTT. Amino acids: CASSLEAGQIDTQYF. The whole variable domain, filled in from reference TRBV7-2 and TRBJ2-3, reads GAGVSQSPSNKVTEKGKDVELRCDPISGHTALYWYRQSLGQGLEFLIYFQGNSAPDKSGLPSDRFSAERTGGSVSTLTIQRTQQEDSAVYLCASSLEAGQIDTQYFGPGTRLTVL.

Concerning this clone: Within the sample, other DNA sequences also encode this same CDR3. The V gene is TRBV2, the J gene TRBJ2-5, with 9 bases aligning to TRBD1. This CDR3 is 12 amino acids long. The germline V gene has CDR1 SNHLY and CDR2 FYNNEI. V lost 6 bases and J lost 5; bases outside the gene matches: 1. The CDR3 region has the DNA TGTGCCAGCAGAGGACAGGGGGAGACCCAGTACTTC. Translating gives CASRGQGETQYF. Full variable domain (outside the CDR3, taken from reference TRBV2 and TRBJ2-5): EPEVTQTPSHQVTQMGQEVILRCVPISNHLYFYWYRQILGQKVEFLVSFYNNEISEKSEIFDDQFSVERPDGSNFTLKIRSTKLEDSAMYFCASRGQGETQYFGPGTRLLVL.

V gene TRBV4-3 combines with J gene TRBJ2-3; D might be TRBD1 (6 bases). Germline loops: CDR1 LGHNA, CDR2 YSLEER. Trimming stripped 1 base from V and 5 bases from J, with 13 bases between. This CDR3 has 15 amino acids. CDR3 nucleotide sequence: TGCGCCAGCAGCCAAGGCGGCCAGGGGAGAGATACGCAGTATTTT. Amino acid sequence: CASSQGGQGRDTQYF.